These 6 T cell receptor beta chains originate from one sample sequenced in a study of identical twins. Via MiXCR, TCRdb re-called the 5' RACE reads, giving one row per CDR3 protein. The table includes roughly 1.6 million distinct CDR3 sequences, around 29% detected once. The specimen sequenced was cord blood. Receptor source: a newborn girl in good health.

This chain connects TRBV6-1 to TRBJ1-6; 9 nucleotides align to TRBD1. Per germline, CDR1 MNHNS and CDR2 SASEGT. The CDR3 spans 18 residues. V lost 6 bases and J lost 2; bases outside the gene matches: 11. This CDR3 is CASRPGQGIPTYNSPLHF. DNA for the CDR3: TGTGCCAGCAGACCGGGACAGGGAATCCCTACCTATAATTCACCCCTCCACTTT.

This clonotype appeared a few times. The J gene is TRBJ2-3, the V gene TRBV9, with a weak D call TRBD2 (6 bases). Trimming pared 4 bases from V and 10 bases from J, leaving 22 bases between. Germline CDR1 SGDLS, CDR2 YYNGEE. This CDR3 contains 15 residues. CDR3 residues: CASSPPGLRSHPQYF. The CDR3 coding sequence is TGTGCCAGCAGCCCCCCGGGACTCCGGTCACATCCGCAGTATTTT.

The V and J genes are TRBV3-1 and TRBJ2-2, with D perhaps TRBD1 (6 bases). This CDR3 spans 15 amino acids. V dropped 6 bases and J dropped 4 bases, with 15 bases sitting between them. Per germline, CDR1 LGHDT and CDR2 YNNKEL (reference sequence). The CDR3 DNA is TGTGCCAGCAGACAGGGCACCCTGGGCACCGGGGAGCTGTTTTTT. Encoded protein: CASRQGTLGTGELFF.

This clonotype was seen a single time. The chain uses TRBV29-1 and TRBJ1-2, with 7 bases that match TRBD1. Germline CDR1 is SQVTM and CDR2 is ANQGSEA. CDR3 length: 17 amino acids. J lost 4 bases, V lost 2 bases, and 16 bases had no gene match. The CDR3 DNA is TGCAGCGTTGAACCCAGACAGGGTATCTCAGTGGGCTATGGCTACACCTTC. Translating it yields CSVEPRQGISVGYGYTF.

Only a few counts were recorded for this clonotype. This chain joins TRBV9 and TRBJ2-1, with 13 bases identical to TRBD2. CDR3 size: 15 residues. The junction had 7 bases not matched to a gene; V was cut back by 5 bases and J by 8 bases. Germline lookup yields CDR1 SGDLS and CDR2 YYNGEE. The CDR3 here is CASRETSGRADEQFF. For the CDR3, the DNA is TGTGCCAGCAGAGAAACTAGCGGGAGGGCCGATGAGCAGTTCTTC.

The chain links TRBV19 to TRBJ2-5; D might be TRBD2 (5 bases). The ends were cut back, 6 bases at V and 11 bases at J, with 22 bases in the middle. The CDR3 has 14 residues. Germline V gene data show CDR1 as LNHDA and CDR2 as SQIVND (reference sequence). The CDR3 DNA is TGTGCCAGTAGCCCCTTAGGACTCTACAATGAGCAGTACTTC. Its protein product is CASSPLGLYNEQYF. Based on the CDR3 plus reference TRBV19 and TRBJ2-5, the full variable domain is DGGITQSPKYLFRKEGQNVTLSCEQNLNHDAMYWYRQDPGQGLRLIYYSQIVNDFQKGDIAEGYSVSREKKESFPLTVTSAQKNPTAFYLCASSPLGLYNEQYFGPGTRLLVL.